This T cell receptor (beta chain) was observed in a study of blood T cell repertoires in COVID-19. Study-wide background: Donors in the United States, Italy and Spain gave samples during acute or convalescent COVID-19. In each case, the material was cDNA or gDNA derived from T cells, B-cell-depleted T cells, or PBMCs.

In the authors' methods: How many nucleated cells were present was estimated from reference gene primer amplification. Only in-frame clones appear in the TCRdb table, and some are missing; sequencing was by immunoSEQ multiplex PCR. Clone size and the V and J calls come from that table; the DNA yielded D and trimming. The data show some 140,000 clones, approximately 81% seen once. The germline gives CDR1 MDHEN, CDR2 SYDVKM. The CDR3 has 14 residues. After removal of 5 bases from V and 5 bases from J, the junction contained 6 bases not matched to a gene. This clonotype was sampled from an older woman with active or convalescent COVID-19. The chain links TRBV28 to TRBJ1-1; 9 nucleotides agree with TRBD1. The specimen sequenced was peripheral blood. The CDR3 region is CASSGGQGKTEAFF. In nucleotides, the CDR3 is TGTGCCAGCAGTGGTGGACAGGGGAAGACTGAAGCTTTCTTT.